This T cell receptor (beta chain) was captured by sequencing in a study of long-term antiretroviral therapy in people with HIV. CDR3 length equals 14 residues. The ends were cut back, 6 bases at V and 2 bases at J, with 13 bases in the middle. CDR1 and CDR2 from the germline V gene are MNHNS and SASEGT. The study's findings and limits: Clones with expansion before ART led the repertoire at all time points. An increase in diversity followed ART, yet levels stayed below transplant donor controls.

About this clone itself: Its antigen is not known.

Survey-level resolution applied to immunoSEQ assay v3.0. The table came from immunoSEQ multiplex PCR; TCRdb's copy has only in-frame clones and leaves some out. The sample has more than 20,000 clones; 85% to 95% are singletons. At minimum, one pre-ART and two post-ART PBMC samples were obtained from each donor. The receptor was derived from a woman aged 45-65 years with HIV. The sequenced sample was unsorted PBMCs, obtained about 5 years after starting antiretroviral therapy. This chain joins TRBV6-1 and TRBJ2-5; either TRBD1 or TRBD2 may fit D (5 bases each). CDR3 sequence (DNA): TGTGCCAGCAGGGACCCGGGACGGCAAGAGACCCAGTACTTC. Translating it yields CASRDPGRQETQYF.